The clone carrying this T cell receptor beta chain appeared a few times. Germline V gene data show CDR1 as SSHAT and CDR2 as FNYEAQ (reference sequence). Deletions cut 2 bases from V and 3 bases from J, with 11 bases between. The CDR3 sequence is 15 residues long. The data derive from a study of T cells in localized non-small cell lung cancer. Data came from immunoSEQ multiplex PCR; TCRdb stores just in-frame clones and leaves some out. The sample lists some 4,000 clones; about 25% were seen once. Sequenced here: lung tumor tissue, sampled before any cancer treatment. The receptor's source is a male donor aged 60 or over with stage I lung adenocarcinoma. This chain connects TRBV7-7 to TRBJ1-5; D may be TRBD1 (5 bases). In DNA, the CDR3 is TGTGCCAGCAGCTTATCGTCAGGGTTCAATCAGCCCCAGCATTTT. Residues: CASSLSSGFNQPQHF. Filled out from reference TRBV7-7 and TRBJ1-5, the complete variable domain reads GAGVSQSPRYKVTKRGQDVTLRCDPISSHATLYWYQQALGQGPEFLTYFNYEAQPDKSGLPSDRFSAERPEGSISTLTIQRTEQRDSAMYRCASSLSSGFNQPQHFGDGTRLSIL.